This TCR beta chain was captured in a study of T cells after yellow fever vaccination (dated by TCRdb to between 2017 and 2020). General notes on the study: The SMART-Seq v4 Ultra Low Input RNA kit was used to prepare libraries from fractions with low cell numbers. To follow T-cell clones before and after primary and booster YFV17D yellow fever vaccination, bulk TCR alpha and beta repertoires were sequenced over time. Two healthy male donors, one aged 18 to 30 and one aged 30 to 40 years, made up the cohort. Bulk PBMC replicates and cell subsets were isolated from blood drawn at multiple timepoints before and after both primary and secondary immunization.

This sample's treatment or condition label indicates: live attenuated yellow fever vaccine strain. Two biological replicates of bulk PBMCs were collected at each blood-draw timepoint. A standard Ficoll-Paque protocol was used to isolate PBMCs from peripheral blood. RNA was extracted with TriZol from bulk PBMCs, CD4 and CD8 fractions, and dextramer-positive and dextramer-negative fractions. The sample was run on an Illumina NovaSeq 6000. TCR cDNA was synthesized by 5'RACE template switching, through which a universal primer site and unique molecular identifiers were introduced. cDNA synthesis was primed from both the TCR alpha and TCR beta constant segments. Library amplification used two PCR steps, and the second PCR step added sample barcodes and sequencing adapters. Sequencing of the libraries was done on either Illumina HiSeq 2500 (2x100 bp) or NovaSeq (2x150 bp). The original pipeline was this. MIGEC was used to demultiplex reads and collapse the reads into UMI consensus sequences, and MiXCR was used for V(D)J alignment. Vaccine-responding clonotypes were defined with edgeR using replicate PBMC samples, requiring FDR below 0.01 and a log2 fold change above 5 up to day 15. Each bulk clonotype was labeled CD4 or CD8 based on which sequenced repertoire, CD4 or CD8, contained the clonotype at higher abundance. The public sequencing data were trimmed at Q25 with fastp and processed into clonotypes with MiXCR by TCRdb, which kept only in-frame beta chains. Rows matching on CDR3 protein sequence are summarized as one entry with the most common DNA and genes. What appears here as the V and J calls and clone size reflects TCRdb's work, not the paper's. The sample table shows around 330,000 distinct CDR3 sequences, and around 3.6% are seen once. Around 22% of the sample goes to the ten largest clones.

This clonotype was recorded many times. No cognate antigen has been identified for it. No per-base quality is available; no much larger clone lies one base away. Reading the germline V gene (reference sequence) gives CDR1 DFQATT and CDR2 SNEGSKA. A distance of 11 bases separates the germline ends of V and J, which lose 5 bases and 2 bases respectively. Counted from cysteine to phenylalanine, this CDR3 has 13 amino acids. Here the CDR3 DNA is all that survives: 39 bases in frame from base 1. What the work shows at the level of the full study, not this receptor alone: The study included only two donors, which limits how far the findings can be generalized. Computational filtering was needed because FACS-sorted repertoires could contain abundant contaminating clonotypes from the bulk population. Most clones expanded after primary vaccination (about 96% of CD4 and around nine tenths of CD8) were re-detected after the booster, suggesting that broad memory maintenance occurred. The secondary T-cell response was found to be weaker but faster than the primary response, with a peak reached on day 5 rather than on day 15. A small fraction of clonotypes showed up in both the CD4 and CD8 compartments, probably as a result of convergent recombination.

The sample in question was PBMCs, obtained on the day of the yellow fever booster vaccination. Recombination connected TRBV20-1 to TRBJ2-3; possibly the D gene is TRBD2, per 6 matching bases. The TCR was taken from a man younger than 35 who received the YFV17D yellow fever vaccine. The DNA is as follows: TGCAGTGCTCTCAGCGGGTTCACAGATACGCAGTATTTT. The encoded protein is CSALSGFTDTQYF.